This is a list of T cell receptor beta chains from one sample in a study of cytomegalovirus exposure and HLA in healthy donors. Measured with immunoSEQ multiplex PCR; TCRdb has only the in-frame clones, and not every one. The sample yields 150,000 or so clones, more than 60% seen once. Source material: PBMCs. These receptors all stem from a woman aged 40-49 years in good health and CMV-seropositive. The CDR3 runs from the conserved cysteine through the conserved F or W. The D gene is left open where the match is weak. Clone size is shown for a subset of rows, as once, few, many or a class of expanded clone.

V: TRBV7-8; size: NA; D: NA; J: TRBJ1-1; CDR3: CASSHRLAEAFF; DNA: TGTGCCAGCAGCCACAGGTTGGCTGAAGCTTTCTTT
V: TRBV11-2; size: few; D: TRBD2; J: TRBJ2-7; CDR3: CASSLEGTSGDEQYF; DNA: TGTGCCAGCAGCTTAGAGGGGACTAGCGGGGACGAGCAGTACTTC
V: TRBV12-5; size: NA; D: NA; J: TRBJ1-5; CDR3: CASAPTDNQGNQPQHF; DNA: TGTGCTAGTGCCCCGACGGACAACCAGGGCAATCAGCCCCAGCATTTT
V: TRBV7-8; size: NA; D: TRBD2; J: TRBJ2-7; CDR3: CASSATSGGSYEQYF; DNA: TGTGCCAGCAGCGCAACTAGCGGGGGGTCGTACGAGCAGTACTTC
V: TRBV7-6; size: few; D: TRBD1; J: TRBJ2-1; CDR3: CASSLPQGVQFF; DNA: TGTGCCAGCAGCTTACCACAGGGGGTACAGTTCTTC
V: TRBV30; size: NA; D: NA; J: TRBJ1-1; CDR3: CASTQDTEAFF; DNA: TGTGCCTCTACCCAAGACACTGAAGCTTTCTTT
V: TRBV6-1; size: NA; D: TRBD1; J: TRBJ1-4; CDR3: CASSEHRGSTNEKLFF; DNA: TGTGCCAGCAGTGAACACAGGGGTTCGACTAATGAAAAACTGTTTTTT
V: TRBV7-2; size: NA; D: TRBD1; J: TRBJ2-5; CDR3: CASSLVAGGTQYF; DNA: TGTGCCAGCAGCTTAGTGGCAGGGGGGACCCAGTACTTC
V: TRBV2; size: NA; D: NA; J: TRBJ2-7; CDR3: CASVTSSYEQYF; DNA: TGTGCCAGCGTCACGAGCTCCTACGAGCAGTACTTC
V: TRBV6-5; size: NA; D: NA; J: TRBJ2-1; CDR3: CASSLRQPTNEQFF; DNA: TGTGCCAGCAGCTTGAGGCAACCTACGAATGAGCAGTTCTTC
V: TRBV25-1; size: NA; D: NA; J: TRBJ1-6; CDR3: CASRNYRNSPLHF; DNA: TGTGCCAGCAGAAACTACAGGAATTCACCCCTCCACTTT
V: TRBV19; size: NA; D: TRBD1; J: TRBJ1-2; CDR3: CASSFDRGIGYTF; DNA: TGTGCCAGTAGTTTTGACAGGGGGATTGGCTACACCTTC
V: TRBV7-9; size: once; D: NA; J: TRBJ2-2; CDR3: CASSNPRGSRNSNTGELFF; DNA: TGTGCCAGCAGCAATCCTCGAGGGTCCCGAAACTCGAACACCGGGGAGCTGTTTTTT
V: TRBV19; size: NA; D: NA; J: TRBJ2-2; CDR3: CASRATGELFF; DNA: TGTGCCAGCCGAGCGACCGGGGAGCTGTTTTTT
V: TRBV20-1; size: NA; D: NA; J: TRBJ1-1; CDR3: CSGNRDAEAFF; DNA: TGCAGTGGCAACAGGGATGCTGAAGCTTTCTTT
V: TRBV7-8; size: NA; D: TRBD1; J: TRBJ1-1; CDR3: CASQGVGNTEAFF; DNA: TGTGCCAGCCAGGGGGTCGGGAACACTGAAGCTTTCTTT
V: TRBV15; size: once; D: TRBD1; J: TRBJ1-5; CDR3: CATSGPGQGVLPQHF; DNA: TGTGCCACCAGCGGTCCGGGACAGGGGGTGTTGCCCCAGCATTTT
V: TRBV6-1; size: NA; D: TRBD2; J: TRBJ2-7; CDR3: CASSRLAGLEQYF; DNA: TGTGCCAGCAGTCGACTAGCGGGGTTAGAGCAGTACTTC
V: TRBV19; size: NA; D: TRBD1; J: TRBJ1-4; CDR3: CASSVQGPDKLFF; DNA: TGTGCCAGTAGTGTACAGGGGCCCGACAAACTGTTTTTT
V: TRBV9; size: NA; D: TRBD2; J: TRBJ2-1; CDR3: CASSGAGINEQFF; DNA: TGTGCCAGCAGCGGAGCGGGGATCAATGAGCAGTTCTTC
V: TRBV5-1; size: NA; D: TRBD2; J: TRBJ2-5; CDR3: CASSTWGGRETQYF; DNA: TGCGCCAGCAGCACCTGGGGGGGTCGGGAGACCCAGTACTTC
V: TRBV28; size: NA; D: NA; J: TRBJ2-7; CDR3: CASSYQYEQYF; DNA: TGTGCCAGCAGTTATCAATACGAGCAGTACTTC
V: TRBV19; size: NA; D: TRBD1; J: TRBJ1-2; CDR3: CASSITGGLGGYTF; DNA: TGTGCCAGTAGTATCACAGGGGGCTTGGGTGGCTACACCTTC
V: TRBV5-1; size: NA; D: NA; J: TRBJ2-6; CDR3: CASSSQGSGANVLTF; DNA: TGCGCCAGCAGCTCGCAGGGTTCAGGGGCCAACGTCCTGACTTTC
V: TRBV7-6; size: NA; D: TRBD1; J: TRBJ1-4; CDR3: CASSFGTGLSLVGEKLFF; DNA: TGTGCCAGCAGCTTTGGGACAGGGTTATCTCTGGTTGGAGAAAAACTGTTTTTT
V: TRBV5-6; size: once; D: TRBD2; J: TRBJ2-5; CDR3: CASSLGLAGEETQYF; DNA: TGTGCCAGCAGCTTGGGTTTAGCGGGGGAAGAGACCCAGTACTTC
V: TRBV29-1; size: NA; D: NA; J: TRBJ2-7; CDR3: CSVEDSTGYEQYF; DNA: TGCAGCGTTGAAGATTCAACGGGCTACGAGCAGTACTTC
V: TRBV30; size: NA; D: TRBD1; J: TRBJ1-2; CDR3: CAWDRGYGYTF; DNA: TGTGCCTGGGACAGGGGCTATGGCTACACCTTC
V: TRBV2; size: NA; D: TRBD1; J: TRBJ1-1; CDR3: CASLGQGTSNTEAFF; DNA: TGTGCCAGTTTAGGACAGGGGACAAGCAACACTGAAGCTTTCTTT
V: TRBV5-1; size: once; D: TRBD1; J: TRBJ2-3; CDR3: CASSQETGVGTDTQYF; DNA: TGCGCCAGCAGCCAAGAGACAGGGGTTGGCACAGATACGCAGTATTTT
V: TRBV5-4; size: few; D: TRBD1; J: TRBJ1-1; CDR3: CASSGGGAYTEAFF; DNA: TGTGCCAGCAGCGGAGGGGGCGCTTACACTGAAGCTTTCTTT
V: TRBV6-6; size: NA; D: NA; J: TRBJ1-5; CDR3: CASTWGGDQPQHF; DNA: TGTGCCAGCACCTGGGGGGGGGACCAGCCCCAGCATTTT
V: TRBV29-1; size: NA; D: TRBD1; J: TRBJ1-3; CDR3: CSVDGGTGSAGNTIYF; DNA: TGCAGCGTTGACGGGGGGACAGGCTCGGCTGGAAACACCATATATTTT
V: TRBV9; size: NA; D: TRBD1; J: TRBJ2-5; CDR3: CASSVEGAIETQYF; DNA: TGTGCCAGCAGCGTAGAGGGGGCGATCGAGACCCAGTACTTC
V: TRBV13; size: NA; D: TRBD1; J: TRBJ2-7; CDR3: CASSRTGTVNEQYF; DNA: TGTGCCAGCAGCAGAACCGGGACAGTGAACGAGCAGTACTTC
V: TRBV7-2; size: NA; D: NA; J: TRBJ2-3; CDR3: CASSLDSQPQYF; DNA: TGTGCCAGCAGCTTAGACAGCCAGCCGCAGTATTTT
V: TRBV4-2; size: NA; D: TRBD1; J: TRBJ1-4; CDR3: CASSSGTGTNEKLFF; DNA: TGTGCCAGCAGCTCCGGGACAGGTACTAATGAAAAACTGTTTTTT
V: TRBV28; size: NA; D: NA; J: TRBJ2-7; CDR3: CASSLTPNEQYF; DNA: TGTGCCAGCAGCCTAACCCCCAACGAGCAGTACTTC
V: TRBV5-6; size: NA; D: NA; J: TRBJ2-7; CDR3: CASSFGRGYEQYF; DNA: TGTGCCAGCAGCTTTGGCAGGGGATACGAGCAGTACTTC
V: TRBV28; size: NA; D: NA; J: TRBJ1-5; CDR3: CASTLGGLNQPQHF; DNA: TGTGCCAGCACCCTGGGAGGGCTCAATCAGCCCCAGCATTTT
V: TRBV12-5; size: NA; D: NA; J: TRBJ2-5; CDR3: CASGFALETQYF; DNA: TGTGCTAGTGGTTTTGCGTTAGAGACCCAGTACTTC
V: TRBV27; size: NA; D: TRBD1; J: TRBJ1-5; CDR3: CASRWWDRVGSNQPQHF; DNA: TGTGCCAGCAGATGGTGGGACAGGGTCGGAAGCAATCAGCCCCAGCATTTT
V: TRBV11-2; size: NA; D: NA; J: TRBJ2-5; CDR3: CASRFEGGETQYF; DNA: TGTGCCAGCAGATTTGAGGGCGGAGAGACCCAGTACTTC
V: TRBV7-6; size: NA; D: NA; J: TRBJ1-1; CDR3: CASSSAGNTEAFF; DNA: TGTGCCAGCAGCTCAGCCGGGAACACTGAAGCTTTCTTT
V: TRBV20-1; size: NA; D: NA; J: TRBJ2-5; CDR3: CSAYEVETQYF; DNA: TGCAGTGCGTACGAGGTGGAGACCCAGTACTTC
V: TRBV10-3; size: NA; D: NA; J: TRBJ1-1; CDR3: CAISELSGRSEAFF; DNA: TGTGCCATCAGTGAGTTGTCAGGGCGTAGTGAAGCTTTCTTT
V: TRBV10-3; size: few; D: TRBD1; J: TRBJ1-3; CDR3: CATGEGGWVSGNTIYF; DNA: TGTGCCACCGGGGAAGGGGGCTGGGTATCAGGAAACACCATATATTTT
V: TRBV28; size: NA; D: NA; J: TRBJ1-3; CDR3: CASSFRGNTIYF; DNA: TGTGCCAGCAGTTTTCGGGGAAACACCATATATTTT
V: TRBV7-8; size: NA; D: TRBD1; J: TRBJ2-2; CDR3: CASSPTAGGITGELFF; DNA: TGTGCCAGCAGCCCAACCGCAGGGGGCATTACCGGGGAGCTGTTTTTT
V: TRBV30; size: NA; D: TRBD1; J: TRBJ2-2; CDR3: CAWSVHPSGTGVTGELFF; DNA: TGTGCCTGGAGTGTACACCCCTCCGGGACAGGGGTTACCGGGGAGCTGTTTTTT
V: TRBV5-1; size: once; D: NA; J: TRBJ2-3; CDR3: CASSFGGLSTDTQYF; DNA: TGCGCCAGCAGCTTCGGCGGGCTTTCCACAGATACGCAGTATTTT
V: TRBV6-5; size: NA; D: TRBD1; J: TRBJ2-5; CDR3: CASRDRGTQYF; DNA: TGTGCCAGCAGGGACAGGGGTACCCAGTACTTC